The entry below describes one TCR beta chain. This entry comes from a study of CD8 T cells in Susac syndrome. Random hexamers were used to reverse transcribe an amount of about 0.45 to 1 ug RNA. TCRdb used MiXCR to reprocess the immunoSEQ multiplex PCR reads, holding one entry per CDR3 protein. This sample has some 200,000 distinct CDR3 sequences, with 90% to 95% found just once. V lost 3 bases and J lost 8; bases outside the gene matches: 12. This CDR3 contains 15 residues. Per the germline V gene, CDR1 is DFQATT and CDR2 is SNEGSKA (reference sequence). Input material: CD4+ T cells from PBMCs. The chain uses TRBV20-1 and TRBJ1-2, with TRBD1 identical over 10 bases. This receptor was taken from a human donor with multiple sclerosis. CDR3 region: CSASLPATGGRGYTF. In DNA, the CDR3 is TGCAGTGCTAGCCTACCTGCGACAGGGGGCAGGGGCTACACCTTC.